The 24 T cell receptor beta chains below were found in one sample sequenced in a study of blood T cells in healthy people across ages. Sample-barcoded 5' priming and a J-beta primer mix drove a second PCR of about 7 to 11 cycles. TCRdb ran MiXCR on the 5' RACE reads and lists one entry per CDR3 protein. The top ten clones hold roughly 40% of a sample with approximately 800,000 distinct CDR3 sequences, around half of them seen once. The sequencing sample was made of blood. The origin of the receptors is a man at least 80 years old in good health.

This clonotype turned up a few times. This chain uses TRBV29-1 with TRBJ2-4, with D perhaps matching TRBD1 or TRBD2 (6 bases each). Trimming left V 6 bases short and J 3 bases short, with 12 bases between. The CDR3 is made up of 13 amino acids. Germline V gene lookup returns CDR1 SQVTM and CDR2 ANQGSEA. CDR3 in DNA: TGCAGCGTCGGAGGGGGGCACAAAAACATTCAGTACTTC. This codes for CSVGGGHKNIQYF.

In DNA, the CDR3 is TGTGCCAGTCTAGCGGGACAGGGGCCCTCTGGGGCCAACGTCCTGACTTTC. Residues: CASLAGQGPSGANVLTF. J is TRBJ2-6 and V is TRBV9, with a possible D match to TRBD1 (10 bases). Trimming pared 8 bases from V and 0 bases from J, leaving 18 bases between. The length of the CDR3 is 17 residues. The germline V gene has CDR1 SGDLS and CDR2 YYNGEE.

J is TRBJ2-7 and V is TRBV5-1; D perhaps matches TRBD1 (5 bases). CDR1 SGHRS and CDR2 YFSETQ come from the germline V gene. This CDR3 has 14 amino acids. Trimming took 4 bases from V and 3 from J, leaving 14 bases between them. The CDR3, as DNA: TGCGCCAGCAGCCAGCAGGGTGCGGTCTACGAGCAGTACTTC. Translating gives CASSQQGAVYEQYF. Drawing the rest from reference TRBV5-1 and TRBJ2-7, the complete variable domain is KAGVTQTPRYLIKTRGQQVTLSCSPISGHRSVSWYQQTPGQGLQFLFEYFSETQRNKGNFPGRFSGRQFSNSRSEMNVSTLELGDSALYLCASSQQGAVYEQYFGPGTRLTVT.

This clonotype was seen more than once but under ten times. This rearrangement joins TRBV27 to TRBJ2-3, with TRBD1 matching over 7 bases. Germline CDR1 and CDR2: MNHEY and SMNVEV (reference sequence). The CDR3 has 13 amino acids. The V gene end was trimmed by 11 bases and the J gene end by 5 bases; junction bases not matched to a gene: 10. The CDR3 DNA follows: TGTGCCTCTCAAGGGGGCGAGATAGATACGCAGTATTTT. This translates into CASQGGEIDTQYF.

The J gene is TRBJ1-2, the V gene TRBV29-1; D might be TRBD1 (6 bases). CDR1 and CDR2 from the germline V gene are SQVTM and ANQGSEA. V lost 2 bases and J lost 1, with 11 bases in between. This CDR3 is built from 14 residues. The DNA of the CDR3 is TGCAGCGTTGAACCCGGGACATTTAACTATGGCTACACCTTC. Amino acids: CSVEPGTFNYGYTF.

The CDR3 reads CSGGTDRGYNEQFF. The CDR3 region has the DNA TGCAGCGGAGGAACGGACAGGGGCTACAATGAGCAGTTCTTC. This chain links TRBV29-1 with TRBJ2-1, with 9 bases fitting TRBD1. The V gene's germline CDR1 is SQVTM and CDR2 ANQGSEA. Germline trimming cut 7 bases from V and 3 bases from J; bases unmatched to any gene: 7. The CDR3 covers 14 residues.

This clonotype has only a few counts. V usage is TRBV10-3 and J usage is TRBJ2-5; perhaps D is TRBD1 or TRBD2 (5 bases each). Germline loops: CDR1 ENHRY, CDR2 SYGVKD. The ends were cut back, 11 bases at V and 2 bases at J, with 12 bases in the middle. The CDR3 extends over 12 amino acids. CDR3 sequence: CAARREQETQYF. The CDR3, as DNA: TGTGCCGCCCGCAGGGAGCAAGAGACCCAGTACTTC.

The rearrangement joins TRBV11-2 to TRBJ2-1; TRBD2 might be the D (5 bases). CDR3 length: 16 residues. Trimming left V 4 bases short and J 0 bases short, with 13 bases between. Germline CDR1 SGHAT, CDR2 FQNNGV. For the CDR3, the DNA is TGTGCCAGCAGCTCATACCGGGAAAGCTCCTACAATGAGCAGTTCTTC. It specifies CASSSYRESSYNEQFF.

This clonotype was seen a single time. One end of the junction does not line up with germline, which may come from a read error. The chain employs TRBV12-3 or TRBV12-4 and TRBJ1-2, with no clear D. The CDR3 sequence is 12 residues long. CDR3 sequence reads: CTSSFRGGGYTF. The CDR3 bases are TGTACCAGCAGTTTTCGGGGTGGTGGCTACACCTTC.

This chain links TRBV4-2 with TRBJ2-5, with 9 positions matching TRBD2. This CDR3 is built from 17 residues. Germline V gene sequence: CDR1 LGHNA, CDR2 YNFKEQ. J was trimmed by 4 bases and V by 0 bases; bases with no gene match: 9. CDR3 sequence reads: CASSQEIRGRGLETQYF. DNA for the CDR3: TGTGCCAGCAGCCAAGAGATTCGCGGGAGGGGACTAGAGACCCAGTACTTC.

This clonotype came up many times. The genes are TRBV2 and TRBJ1-1; tentative D call: TRBD1 (5 bases). The CDR3 sequence is 13 residues long. Germline loops: CDR1 SNHLY, CDR2 FYNNEI. V lost 4 bases and J lost 0, with 6 bases in between. The CDR3 here is CASSGQLNTEAFF. The CDR3 nucleotides read TGTGCCAGCAGTGGACAGTTGAACACTGAAGCTTTCTTT.

This sequence joins TRBV20-1 and TRBJ2-5, with TRBD2 matching over 9 bases. The CDR3 length is 17 residues. The V gene end was trimmed by 3 bases and the J gene end by 5 bases; junction bases not matched to a gene: 16. Germline loops: CDR1 DFQATT, CDR2 SNEGSKA (reference sequence). CDR3 in amino acids: CSASPRAVAGVLETQYF. The DNA for the CDR3 is TGCAGTGCTAGCCCCAGGGCGGTAGCGGGAGTGTTGGAGACCCAGTACTTC.

The chain couples TRBV5-6 to TRBJ2-6; TRBD1 is a possible D gene (6 bases). CDR3 length: 15 residues. Germline CDR1 is SGHDT and CDR2 is YYEEEE. V lost 3 bases, J lost 7 bases, and 14 bases lay in between. CDR3 sequence (DNA): TGTGCCAGCAGCTACAGGGCTCTCGGCGCCAACGTCCTGACTTTC. Its protein is CASSYRALGANVLTF.

V and J are TRBV29-1 and TRBJ2-5; maybe TRBD2 (6 bases). The assigned J gene may be wrong: the sequence end matches TRBJ2-1 better. This CDR3 has 11 residues. Looked up from germline, CDR1 is SQVTM and CDR2 is ANQGSEA. CDR3 sequence: CSVLAQETQFF. CDR3 DNA sequence: TGCAGCGTCCTAGCGCAAGAGACCCAGTTCTTC.

This clonotype was found a few times. The chain employs TRBV29-1 and TRBJ2-4; D gene ambiguous. Near its end, the DNA agrees better with TRBJ2-7, so the J call may be wrong. The CDR3 loop spans 14 amino acids. Germline assignment: CDR1 SQVTM and CDR2 ANQGSEA. The CDR3: CSVRRAGFTYEQYF. CDR3 DNA: TGCAGCGTAAGACGGGCAGGTTTTACCTACGAGCAGTACTTC.

The table lists this clonotype with a few counts. The chain couples TRBV12-3 or TRBV12-4 to TRBJ2-5, with TRBD2 identical over 7 bases. J gave up 11 bases and V 5 bases, and 11 bases lay outside the gene matches. This CDR3 spans 13 amino acids. The CDR3 spells CASSLGLVREQYF. The CDR3 DNA reads TGTGCCAGCAGTCTCGGACTAGTTCGAGAGCAGTACTTC.

The CDR3 coding sequence is TGCAGCACCAGACAGGGTCAAACCGGGGAGCTGTTTTTT. The encoded protein is CSTRQGQTGELFF. The V and J genes are TRBV29-1 and TRBJ2-2; 7 nucleotides match TRBD1. This CDR3 region has 13 residues. Germline loops: CDR1 SQVTM, CDR2 ANQGSEA. V dropped 8 bases and J dropped 5; count of bases not matched to a gene: 8.

The gene calls are TRBV27 and TRBJ1-6, with D perhaps TRBD1 (5 bases). V lost 3 bases and J lost 7, with 10 bases in between. This CDR3 has 14 residues. CDR1 and CDR2 (germline): MNHEY, SMNVEV (reference sequence). DNA for the CDR3: TGTGCCAGCAGTTTTTCGGACACCAATTCACCCCTCCACTTT. Encoded protein: CASSFSDTNSPLHF.

The genes are TRBV7-6 and TRBJ1-1; D is undetermined. V lost 4 bases, J lost 1 base, and 16 bases lay in between. Germline-derived CDR1 and CDR2 are SGHVS and FNYEAQ. The CDR3 loop spans 16 amino acids. This chain's CDR3 is CASSSPPNTPNTEAFF. In DNA, the CDR3 is TGTGCCAGCAGCTCTCCCCCGAACACCCCGAACACTGAAGCTTTCTTT.

The chain uses TRBV20-1 and TRBJ2-5; D is unclear. Germline CDR1 and CDR2: DFQATT and SNEGSKA (reference sequence). The CDR3 has 14 amino acids. The ends were cut back, 6 bases at V and 1 base at J, with 15 bases in the middle. The CDR3 DNA reads TGCAGTGCAAATATGGGGTCTGGCCAAGAGACCCAGTACTTC. Protein product: CSANMGSGQETQYF.

In this sample, this clonotype turned up a few times. The genes are TRBV6-5 and TRBJ1-1; D remains unclear. V lost 0 bases and J 7 bases, leaving 15 bases between the germline ends. Germline CDR1 MNHEY, CDR2 SVGAGI. This CDR3 is 15 amino acids long. CDR3 loop: CASSYSLQRTDEAFF. In DNA, the CDR3 is TGTGCCAGCAGTTACTCCCTCCAAAGAACAGATGAAGCTTTCTTT.

The gene calls are TRBV27 and TRBJ2-1, with no clear D. This CDR3 is 14 amino acids long. Germline CDR1 MNHEY, CDR2 SMNVEV (reference sequence). Trimming cost V 5 bases and J 9 bases, with 17 bases left between them. The CDR3 region has the DNA TGTGCCAGCAGTGCCACCGCTCTAGGTCTTGAGCAGTTCTTC. This codes for CASSATALGLEQFF.

This sequence joins TRBV10-2 and TRBJ1-1; D not certain. CDR1 and CDR2 (germline): WSHSY, SAAADI. V gave up 0 bases and J gave up 5 bases, with 16 bases separating them. The CDR3 has 16 amino acids. CDR3 loop: CASSESTRLRRTEAFF. CDR3 sequence (DNA): TGCGCCAGCAGTGAGTCGACTCGACTTCGTAGGACTGAAGCTTTCTTT.

V and J are TRBV3-1 and TRBJ2-5, with 9 bases matching TRBD2. Germline CDR1 is LGHDT and CDR2 is YNNKEL (reference sequence). V was clipped by 3 bases and J by 1 base; unmatched bases: 18. This CDR3 has 20 amino acids. The CDR3 DNA reads as TGTGCCAGCAGCCAGAGAACAGGGGCCCGAAGAGCGGGAGGCCAAGAGACCCAGTACTTC. Translating gives CASSQRTGARRAGGQETQYF.